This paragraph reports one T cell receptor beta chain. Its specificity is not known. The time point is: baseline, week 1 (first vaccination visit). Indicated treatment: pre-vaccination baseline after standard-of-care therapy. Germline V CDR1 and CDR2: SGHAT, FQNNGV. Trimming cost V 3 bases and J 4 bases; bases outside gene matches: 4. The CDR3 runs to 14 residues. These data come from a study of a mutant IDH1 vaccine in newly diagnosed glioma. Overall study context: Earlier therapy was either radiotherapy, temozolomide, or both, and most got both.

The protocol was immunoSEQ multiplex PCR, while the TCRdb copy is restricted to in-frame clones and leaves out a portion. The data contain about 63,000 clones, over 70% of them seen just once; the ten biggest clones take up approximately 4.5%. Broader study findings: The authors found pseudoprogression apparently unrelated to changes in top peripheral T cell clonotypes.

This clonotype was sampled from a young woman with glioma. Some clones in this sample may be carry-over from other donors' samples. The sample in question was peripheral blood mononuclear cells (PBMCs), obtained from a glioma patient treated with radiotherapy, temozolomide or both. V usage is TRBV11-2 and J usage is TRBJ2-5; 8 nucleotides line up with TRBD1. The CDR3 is CASSFQGAGETQYF. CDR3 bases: TGTGCCAGCAGCTTCCAGGGGGCTGGAGAGACCCAGTACTTC.